This TCR beta chain was sequenced in a study of T cell repertoires in cytomegalovirus infection. TCRdb independently ran MiXCR on the reads; one entry per CDR3 protein. The sample yields hundreds of thousands of distinct CDR3 sequences, 30% to 35% seen once. The table lists this clonotype with many counts. Its target is unknown. Study-wide results and caveats: CMV-specific TCR beta clonotypes restricted by HLA-C were the ones dominating the ex vivo response.

This clonotype was obtained from a human donor in good health (CMV status not recorded). Some clones in this sample may be carry-over from other donors' samples. The specimen comprised cultured CD8+ T cells from PBMCs, sampled from culture after CMV antigen stimulation.

The CDR3 reads CASSIGWTNEQFF. The CDR3 DNA is TGTGCCAGCAGCATCGGTTGGACTAATGAGCAGTTCTTC. This chain links TRBV7-2 with TRBJ2-1; TRBD2 might be the D (5 bases). The CDR3 covers 13 residues. Germline V gene data show CDR1 as SGHTA and CDR2 as FQGNSA. V gave up 5 bases and J gave up 7 bases, with 12 bases separating them. The full variable domain, its missing parts supplied by reference TRBV7-2 and TRBJ2-1, is GAGVSQSPSNKVTEKGKDVELRCDPISGHTALYWYRQSLGQGLEFLIYFQGNSAPDKSGLPSDRFSAERTGGSVSTLTIQRTQQEDSAVYLCASSIGWTNEQFFGPGTRLTVL.